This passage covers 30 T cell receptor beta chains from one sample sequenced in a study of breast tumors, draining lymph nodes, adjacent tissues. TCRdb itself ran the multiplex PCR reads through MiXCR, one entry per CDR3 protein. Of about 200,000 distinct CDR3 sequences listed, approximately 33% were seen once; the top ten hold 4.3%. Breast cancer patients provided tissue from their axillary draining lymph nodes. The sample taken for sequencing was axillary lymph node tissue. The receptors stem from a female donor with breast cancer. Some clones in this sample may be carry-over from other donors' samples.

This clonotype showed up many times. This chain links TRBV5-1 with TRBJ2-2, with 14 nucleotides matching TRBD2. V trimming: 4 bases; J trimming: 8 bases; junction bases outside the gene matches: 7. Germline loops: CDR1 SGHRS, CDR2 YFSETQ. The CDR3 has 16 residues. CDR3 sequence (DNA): TGCGCCAGCAGCCTCCCGGGACTAGCGGGAGATGGGGAGCTGTTTTTT. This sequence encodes CASSLPGLAGDGELFF.

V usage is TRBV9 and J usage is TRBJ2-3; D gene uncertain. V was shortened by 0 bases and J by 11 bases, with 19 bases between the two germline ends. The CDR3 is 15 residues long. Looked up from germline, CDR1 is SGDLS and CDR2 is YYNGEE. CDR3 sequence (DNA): TGTGCCAGCAGCGTAGGGTCGGGCGCCTACAATGAGCAGTATTTT. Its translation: CASSVGSGAYNEQYF.

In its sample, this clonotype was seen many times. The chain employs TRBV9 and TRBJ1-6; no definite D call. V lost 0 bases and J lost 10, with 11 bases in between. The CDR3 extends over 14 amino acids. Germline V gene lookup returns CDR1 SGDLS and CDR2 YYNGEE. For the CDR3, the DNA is TGTGCCAGCAGCGTAGGGACGGAGGGATCACCCCTCCACTTT. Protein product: CASSVGTEGSPLHF.

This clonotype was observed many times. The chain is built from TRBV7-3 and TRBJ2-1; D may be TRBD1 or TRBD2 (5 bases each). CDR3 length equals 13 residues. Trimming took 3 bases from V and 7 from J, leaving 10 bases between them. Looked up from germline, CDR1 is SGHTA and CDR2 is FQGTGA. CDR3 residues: CASSLRAGNEQFF. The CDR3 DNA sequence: TGTGCCAGCAGCTTGAGGGCAGGGAATGAGCAGTTCTTC.

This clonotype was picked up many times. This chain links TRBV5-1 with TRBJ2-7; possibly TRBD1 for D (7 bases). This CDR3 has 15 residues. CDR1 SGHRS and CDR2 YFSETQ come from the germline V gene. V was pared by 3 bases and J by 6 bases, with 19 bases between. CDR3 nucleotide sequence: TGCGCCAGCAGCTCGGACGGAGGGGGCAGGGGCGAGCAGTACTTC. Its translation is CASSSDGGGRGEQYF.

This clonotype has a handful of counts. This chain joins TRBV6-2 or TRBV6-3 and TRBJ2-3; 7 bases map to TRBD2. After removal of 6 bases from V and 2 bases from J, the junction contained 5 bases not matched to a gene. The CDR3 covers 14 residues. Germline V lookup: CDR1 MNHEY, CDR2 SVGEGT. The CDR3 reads CASSLSGTTDTQYF. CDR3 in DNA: TGTGCCAGCAGCCTCAGCGGGACCACAGATACGCAGTATTTT.

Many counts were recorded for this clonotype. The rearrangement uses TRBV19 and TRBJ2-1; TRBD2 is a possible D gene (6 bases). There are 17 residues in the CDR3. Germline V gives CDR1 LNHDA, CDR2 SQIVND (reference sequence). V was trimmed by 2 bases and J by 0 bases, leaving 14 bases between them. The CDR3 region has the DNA TGTGCCAGTAGTATATTCGGTCGACTAGGCTCCTACAATGAGCAGTTCTTC. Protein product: CASSIFGRLGSYNEQFF.

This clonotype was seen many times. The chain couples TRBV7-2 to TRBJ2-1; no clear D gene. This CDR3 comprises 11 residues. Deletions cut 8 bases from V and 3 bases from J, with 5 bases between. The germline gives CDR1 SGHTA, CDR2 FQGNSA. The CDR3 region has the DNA TGTGCCAGCGGATACTACAATGAGCAGTTCTTC. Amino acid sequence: CASGYYNEQFF. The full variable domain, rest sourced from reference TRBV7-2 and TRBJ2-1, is GAGVSQSPSNKVTEKGKDVELRCDPISGHTALYWYRQSLGQGLEFLIYFQGNSAPDKSGLPSDRFSAERTGGSVSTLTIQRTQQEDSAVYLCASGYYNEQFFGPGTRLTVL.

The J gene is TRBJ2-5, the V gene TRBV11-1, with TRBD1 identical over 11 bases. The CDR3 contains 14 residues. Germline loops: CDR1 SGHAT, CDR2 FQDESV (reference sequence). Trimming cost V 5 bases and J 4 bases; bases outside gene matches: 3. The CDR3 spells CASSAGTGGETQYF. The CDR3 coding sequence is TGTGCCAGCAGCGCCGGGACAGGGGGAGAGACCCAGTACTTC.

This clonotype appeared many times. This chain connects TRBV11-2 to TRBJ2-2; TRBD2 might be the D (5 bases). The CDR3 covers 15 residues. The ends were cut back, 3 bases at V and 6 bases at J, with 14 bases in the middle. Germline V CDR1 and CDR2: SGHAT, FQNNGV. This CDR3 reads CASSLDSLHPGELFF. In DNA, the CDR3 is TGTGCCAGCAGCTTGGACTCTCTGCACCCCGGGGAGCTGTTTTTT.

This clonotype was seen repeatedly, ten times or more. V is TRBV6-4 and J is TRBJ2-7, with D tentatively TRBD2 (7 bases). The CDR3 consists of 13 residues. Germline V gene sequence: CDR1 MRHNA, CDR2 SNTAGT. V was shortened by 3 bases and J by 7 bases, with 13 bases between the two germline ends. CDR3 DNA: TGTGCCAGCAGTGAAGAGGGGGGGGGTGAGCAGTACTTC. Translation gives CASSEEGGGEQYF.

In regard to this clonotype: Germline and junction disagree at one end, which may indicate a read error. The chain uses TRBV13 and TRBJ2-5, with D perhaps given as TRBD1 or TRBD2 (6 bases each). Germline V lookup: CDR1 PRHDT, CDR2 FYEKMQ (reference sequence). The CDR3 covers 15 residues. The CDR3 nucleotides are TGTGCCAGCAGTTTAGGAGGGGGAGAAGGAGAGACCCAGTACTTC. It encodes CASSLGGGEGETQYF.

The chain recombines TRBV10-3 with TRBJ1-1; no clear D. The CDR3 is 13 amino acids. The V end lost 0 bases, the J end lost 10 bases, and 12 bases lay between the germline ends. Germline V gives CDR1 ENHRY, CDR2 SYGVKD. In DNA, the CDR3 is TGTGCCATCAGTGAGTCGGAAGGCGAGGGAGCTTTCTTT. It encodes CAISESEGEGAFF.

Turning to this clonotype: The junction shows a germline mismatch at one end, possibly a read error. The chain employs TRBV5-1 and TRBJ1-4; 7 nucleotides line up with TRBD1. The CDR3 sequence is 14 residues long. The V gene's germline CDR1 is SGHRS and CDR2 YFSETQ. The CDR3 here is CAGSSTGAREKLFF. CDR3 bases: TGCGCCGGCAGCTCAACAGGGGCGCGAGAAAAACTGTTTTTT.

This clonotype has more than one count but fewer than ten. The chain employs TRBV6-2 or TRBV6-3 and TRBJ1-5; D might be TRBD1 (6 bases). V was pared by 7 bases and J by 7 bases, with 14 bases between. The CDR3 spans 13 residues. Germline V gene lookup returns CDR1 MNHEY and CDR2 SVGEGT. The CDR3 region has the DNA TGTGCCAGCAAGACACAGGGAGGACAGCCCCAGCATTTT. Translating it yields CASKTQGGQPQHF.

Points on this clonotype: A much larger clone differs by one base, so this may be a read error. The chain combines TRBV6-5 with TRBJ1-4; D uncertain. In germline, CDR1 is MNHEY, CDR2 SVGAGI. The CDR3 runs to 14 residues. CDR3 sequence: CASSHSGSSEKLFF. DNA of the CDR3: TGTGCCAGCAGTCACTCGGGGTCGAGTGAAAAACTGTTTTTT.

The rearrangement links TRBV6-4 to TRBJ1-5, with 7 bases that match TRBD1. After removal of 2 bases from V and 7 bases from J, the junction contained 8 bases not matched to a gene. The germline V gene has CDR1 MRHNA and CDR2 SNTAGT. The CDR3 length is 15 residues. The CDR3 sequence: CASSDEQGTEQPQHF. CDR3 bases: TGTGCCAGCAGTGACGAACAGGGGACCGAGCAGCCCCAGCATTTT.

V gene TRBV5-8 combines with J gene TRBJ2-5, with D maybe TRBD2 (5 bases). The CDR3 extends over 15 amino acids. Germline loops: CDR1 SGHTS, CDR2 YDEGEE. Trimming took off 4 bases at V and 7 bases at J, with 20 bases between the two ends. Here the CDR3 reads CASSPTRPSRGTQYF. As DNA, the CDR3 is TGTGCCAGCAGCCCCACGAGGCCCTCCCGGGGGACCCAGTACTTC. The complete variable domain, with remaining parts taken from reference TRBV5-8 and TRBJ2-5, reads EAGVTQSPTHLIKTRGQQATLRCSPISGHTSVYWYQQALGLGLQFLLWYDEGEERNRGNFPPRFSGRQFPNYSSELNVNALELEDSALYLCASSPTRPSRGTQYFGPGTRLLVL.

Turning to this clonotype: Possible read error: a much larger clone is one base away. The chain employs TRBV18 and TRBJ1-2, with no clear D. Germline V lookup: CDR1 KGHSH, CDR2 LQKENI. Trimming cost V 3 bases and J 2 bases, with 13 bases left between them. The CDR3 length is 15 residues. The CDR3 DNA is TGTGCCAGCTCACCGACATCGGGGTACAACTATGGCTACACCTTC. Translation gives CASSPTSGYNYGYTF.

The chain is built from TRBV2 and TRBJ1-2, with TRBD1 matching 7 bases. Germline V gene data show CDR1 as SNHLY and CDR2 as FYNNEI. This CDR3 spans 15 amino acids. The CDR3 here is CATPFRTGSDYGYTF. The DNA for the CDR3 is TGTGCTACCCCCTTCCGGACAGGAAGCGACTATGGCTACACCTTC.

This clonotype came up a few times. CDR3 loop: CSAPPEGGATARDQETQYF. In nucleotides, the CDR3 is TGCAGTGCTCCCCCCGAAGGGGGAGCGACAGCGAGGGACCAAGAGACCCAGTACTTC. The V gene is TRBV20-1, the J gene TRBJ2-5, with a tentative D call TRBD1 (6 bases). The CDR3 covers 19 residues. Germline assignment: CDR1 DFQATT and CDR2 SNEGSKA (reference sequence). Trimming shortened V by 5 bases and J by 0 bases, and 28 bases separated the two germline ends.

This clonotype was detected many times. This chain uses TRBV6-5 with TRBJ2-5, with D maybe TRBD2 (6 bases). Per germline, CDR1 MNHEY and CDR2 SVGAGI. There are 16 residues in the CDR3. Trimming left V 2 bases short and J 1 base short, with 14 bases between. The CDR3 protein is CASSYGGGARQETQYF. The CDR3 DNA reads TGTGCCAGCAGTTACGGTGGCGGGGCCCGCCAAGAGACCCAGTACTTC.

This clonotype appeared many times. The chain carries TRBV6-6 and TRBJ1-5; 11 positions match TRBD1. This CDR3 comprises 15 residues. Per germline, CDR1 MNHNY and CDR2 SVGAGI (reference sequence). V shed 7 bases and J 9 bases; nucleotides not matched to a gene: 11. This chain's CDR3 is CASTRDRGGFGPQHF. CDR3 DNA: TGTGCCAGCACCCGGGACAGGGGGGGATTTGGGCCCCAGCATTTT.

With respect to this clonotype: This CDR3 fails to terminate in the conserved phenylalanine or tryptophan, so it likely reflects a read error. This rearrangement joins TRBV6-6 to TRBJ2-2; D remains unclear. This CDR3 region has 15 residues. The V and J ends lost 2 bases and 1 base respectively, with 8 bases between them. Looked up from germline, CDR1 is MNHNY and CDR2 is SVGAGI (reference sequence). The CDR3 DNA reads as TGTGCCAGCAGTTACGGGGTAGGGAACACCGGGGAGCTGTTTTCT. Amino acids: CASSYGVGNTGELFS.

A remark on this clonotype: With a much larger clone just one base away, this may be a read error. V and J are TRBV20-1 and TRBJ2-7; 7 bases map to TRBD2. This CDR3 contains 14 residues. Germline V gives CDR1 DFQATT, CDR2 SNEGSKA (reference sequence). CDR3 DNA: TGCAATGCTAGATCGCGGGGGAGCTCCTCCGAGCAGTACTTC. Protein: CNARSRGSSSEQYF.

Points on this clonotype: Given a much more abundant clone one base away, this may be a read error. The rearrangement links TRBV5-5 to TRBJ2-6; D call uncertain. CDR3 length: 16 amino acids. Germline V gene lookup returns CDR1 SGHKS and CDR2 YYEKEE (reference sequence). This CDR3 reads CARSLVRASGANVLTF. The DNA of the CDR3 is TGTGCCAGAAGCTTGGTACGGGCCTCTGGGGCCAACGTCCTGACTTTC.

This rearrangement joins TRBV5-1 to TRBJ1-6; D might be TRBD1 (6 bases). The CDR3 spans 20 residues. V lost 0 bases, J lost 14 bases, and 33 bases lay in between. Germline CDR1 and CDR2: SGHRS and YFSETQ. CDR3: CASSLVAGTGRDIVNFTLHF. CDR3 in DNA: TGCGCCAGCAGCTTGGTAGCCGGGACCGGCAGGGACATTGTCAACTTTACCCTCCACTTT.

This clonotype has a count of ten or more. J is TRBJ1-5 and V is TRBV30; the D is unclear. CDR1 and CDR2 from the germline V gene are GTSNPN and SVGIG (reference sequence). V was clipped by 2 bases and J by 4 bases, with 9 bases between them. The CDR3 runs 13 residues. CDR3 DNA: TGTGCCTGGAGTCCGGGAAAGAATCAGCCCCAGCATTTT. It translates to CAWSPGKNQPQHF.

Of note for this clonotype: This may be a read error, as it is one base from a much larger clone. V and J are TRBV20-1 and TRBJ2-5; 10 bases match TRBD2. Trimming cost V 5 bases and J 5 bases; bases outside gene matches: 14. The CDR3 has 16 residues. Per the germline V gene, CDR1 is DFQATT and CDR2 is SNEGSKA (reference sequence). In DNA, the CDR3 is TGCAGTGCTGTGGGGGCTAGCGGGGGTCCCGGGGAGACCCAGTACTTC. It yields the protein CSAVGASGGPGETQYF.

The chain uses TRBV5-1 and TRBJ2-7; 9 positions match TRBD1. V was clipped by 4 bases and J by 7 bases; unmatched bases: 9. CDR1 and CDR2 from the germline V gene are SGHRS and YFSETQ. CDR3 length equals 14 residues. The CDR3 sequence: CASSEGTGKYEQYF. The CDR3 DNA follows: TGCGCCAGCAGCGAGGGGACAGGGAAGTATGAGCAGTACTTC.